Listed here are 3 T cell receptor beta chains from one sample, sequenced in a study of T cells in Graves' hyperthyroidism and ophthalmopathy. It was RNA transcripts that yielded the amplified TCR beta CDR3 regions. A set of HTBI primers served as the primers for a first-round RT-PCR of the TCR CDR3. MiXCR was run by TCRdb on the multiplex PCR reads, yielding one entry per CDR3 protein. In the table there are 300,000 to 350,000 distinct CDR3 sequences, about 14% of which are singletons. Sequencing was done on a sample of blood. All receptors come from a woman aged 25-40 years with Graves' hyperthyroidism.

This clonotype was picked up many times. This chain connects TRBV28 to TRBJ1-3; no reliable D call. Germline V CDR1 and CDR2: MDHEN, SYDVKM. The CDR3 has 16 amino acids. The ends were cut back, 6 bases at V and 3 bases at J, with 18 bases in the middle. The CDR3, as DNA: TGTGCCAGCAGCCCATTTGGGCGAGACCATGGAAACACCATATATTTT. Residues: CASSPFGRDHGNTIYF.

This clonotype came up a few times. Compared with germline, one end of the junction differs, possibly owing to a read error. The rearrangement links TRBV11-2 to TRBJ1-4, with D possibly matching TRBD1 (6 bases). CDR3 size: 15 residues. Germline assignment: CDR1 SGHAT and CDR2 FQNNGV. The CDR3 protein is CASRLGGPIYEKLFF. In DNA, the CDR3 is TGTGCCAGCAGATTAGGGGGACCCATCTACGAAAAACTGTTTTTT.

This clonotype was seen ten or more times. The gene calls are TRBV12-3 or TRBV12-4 and TRBJ2-3; D is unresolved. The V end lost 3 bases, the J end lost 6 bases, and 7 bases lay between the germline ends. CDR3 length: 12 residues. CDR3 protein: CASSFSGDTQYF. DNA for the CDR3: TGTGCCAGCAGTTTCTCCGGGGATACGCAGTATTTT.